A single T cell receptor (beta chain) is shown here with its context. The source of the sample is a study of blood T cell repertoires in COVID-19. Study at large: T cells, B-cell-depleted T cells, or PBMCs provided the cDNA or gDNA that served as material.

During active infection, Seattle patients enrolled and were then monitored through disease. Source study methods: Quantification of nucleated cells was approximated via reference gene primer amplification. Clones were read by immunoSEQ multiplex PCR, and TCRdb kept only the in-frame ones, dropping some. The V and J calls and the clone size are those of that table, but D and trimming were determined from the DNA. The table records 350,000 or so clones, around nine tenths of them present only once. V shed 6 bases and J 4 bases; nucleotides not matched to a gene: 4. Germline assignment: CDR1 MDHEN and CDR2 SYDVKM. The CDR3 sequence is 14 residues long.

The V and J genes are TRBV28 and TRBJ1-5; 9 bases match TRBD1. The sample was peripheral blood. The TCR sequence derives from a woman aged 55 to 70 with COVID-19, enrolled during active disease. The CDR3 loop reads CASRTGQGNQPQHF. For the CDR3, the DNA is TGTGCCAGCAGGACAGGACAGGGGAATCAGCCCCAGCATTTT.